Given below is one T cell receptor (beta chain) in context. The sample comes from a study of blood T cell repertoires in COVID-19. The CDR3 length is 16 residues. V was pared by 5 bases and J by 8 bases, with 13 bases of the junction left unmatched. Germline V gene data show CDR1 as SGHVS and CDR2 as FQNEAQ. Repertoires were generated with immunoSEQ multiplex PCR, while TCRdb's copy carries only in-frame clones and drops some. The sample shows some 210,000 clones, more than 75% of them seen only once. Material for sequencing was peripheral blood. This chain links TRBV7-8 with TRBJ1-4; 8 bases agree with TRBD1. The clonotype originates from a woman aged 40 to 50 with acute or convalescent COVID-19. CDR3: CASSPADRGFREKLFF. The DNA for the CDR3 is TGTGCCAGCAGCCCAGCTGACAGGGGTTTTCGGGAAAAACTGTTTTTT. The variable domain in full, with the rest retrieved from reference TRBV7-8 and TRBJ1-4, is GAGVSQSPRYKVAKRGQDVALRCDPISGHVSLFWYQQALGQGPEFLTYFQNEAQLDKSGLPSDRFFAERPEGSVSTLKIQRTQQEDSAVYLCASSPADRGFREKLFFGSGTQLSVL.